These T cell receptor beta chains were read from a single sample in a study of tumour-infiltrating T cells in Burkitt lymphoma. Profiled with immunoSEQ multiplex PCR; TCRdb holds only in-frame clones, not every one. The sample lists around 6,600 clones, roughly 84% occurring once. The specimen was tumor tissue. These receptors were obtained from a human donor with Burkitt lymphoma. The CDR3 runs from the conserved cysteine through the conserved F or W. The D gene is left open where the match is weak. Clone size appears in some rows only: once, few, many, or a class for an expanded clone.

v_gene	j_gene	d_gene	abundance	CDR3nt	CDR3aa
TRBV5-6	TRBJ1-2	TRBD1	-	TGTGCCAGCAGCTTGGTTCGGTACAGGGGGACCTATGGCTACACCTTC	CASSLVRYRGTYGYTF
TRBV30	TRBJ2-2	-	-	TGTGCCTGGAGTGTTTCGGGGGTCACCGGGGAGCTGTTTTTT	CAWSVSGVTGELFF
TRBV10-3	TRBJ2-5	-	-	TGTGCCATCAGTGTAGAAGAGACCCAGTACTTC	CAISVEETQYF
TRBV5-8	TRBJ1-1	-	-	TGTGCCAGCAGCCCCCTTGTGCCTGAAGCTTTCTTT	CASSPLVPEAFF
TRBV7-3	TRBJ2-2	-	-	TGTGCCAGCAGCTTTGAAAGGGTTAACACCGGGGAGCTGTTTTTT	CASSFERVNTGELFF
TRBV5-6	TRBJ2-7	-	-	TGTGCCAGCAGCCTCGGACAAAGCTACGAGCAGTACTTC	CASSLGQSYEQYF
TRBV11-2	TRBJ1-2	-	-	TGTGCCAGCAGCTTACAGGGGCGTAGCTACACCTTC	CASSLQGRSYTF
TRBV7-8	TRBJ1-4	-	-	TGTGCCAGCAGCTTAGAGGGGGTGATAGAAAAACTGTTTTTT	CASSLEGVIEKLFF
TRBV14	TRBJ2-2	-	-	TGTGCCAGCAGCCAAGATCGGTTCGGCGTTTGGGGGGAGCTGTTTTTT	CASSQDRFGVWGELFF
TRBV6-5	TRBJ1-2	-	-	TGTGCCAGCACCTTCGGATGGCGGACAGACTATGGCTACACCTTC	CASTFGWRTDYGYTF
TRBV27	TRBJ1-5	-	-	TGTGCCAGCAGTTTCGGGCTTAATCAGCCCCAGCATTTT	CASSFGLNQPQHF
TRBV5-4	TRBJ1-1	-	-	TGTGCCAGCAGCCCCACGGGCACTGAAGCTTTCTTT	CASSPTGTEAFF
TRBV30	TRBJ1-2	-	-	TGTGCCTGGAGTGCCATCCGGACAGTTAAGTATGGCTACACCTTC	CAWSAIRTVKYGYTF
TRBV5-1	TRBJ1-5	-	-	TGCGCCAGCAGAGCCGATCCGGGGACGGCGAATCAGCCCCAGCATTTT	CASRADPGTANQPQHF
TRBV11-2	TRBJ2-7	-	few	TGTGCCAGCAGCTTTTCGGCCAGGGCGAGGAACGAGCAGTACTTC	CASSFSARARNEQYF
TRBV5-1	TRBJ2-1	-	-	TGCGCCAGCAGCTTGCACCCGGGAATGAGCTCCTACAATGAGCAGTTCTTC	CASSLHPGMSSYNEQFF
TRBV6-6	TRBJ1-1	-	-	TGTGCCAGCAGTTACCAAGGGGAGTACACTGAAGCTTTCTTT	CASSYQGEYTEAFF
TRBV29-1	TRBJ2-5	TRBD2	-	TGCAGCGTCCTCCGGACTAGCGTCCAAGAGACTCAGTACTTC	CSVLRTSVQETQYF
TRBV6-5	TRBJ1-2	-	-	TGTGCCAGCACTCTGGGGGCTTTCTGGACTACGGGCTACACCTTC	CASTLGAFWTTGYTF
TRBV5-1	TRBJ1-1	TRBD1	-	TGCGCCAGCAGCTTGGAGGGGGCGAGCACTGAAGCTTTCTTT	CASSLEGASTEAFF